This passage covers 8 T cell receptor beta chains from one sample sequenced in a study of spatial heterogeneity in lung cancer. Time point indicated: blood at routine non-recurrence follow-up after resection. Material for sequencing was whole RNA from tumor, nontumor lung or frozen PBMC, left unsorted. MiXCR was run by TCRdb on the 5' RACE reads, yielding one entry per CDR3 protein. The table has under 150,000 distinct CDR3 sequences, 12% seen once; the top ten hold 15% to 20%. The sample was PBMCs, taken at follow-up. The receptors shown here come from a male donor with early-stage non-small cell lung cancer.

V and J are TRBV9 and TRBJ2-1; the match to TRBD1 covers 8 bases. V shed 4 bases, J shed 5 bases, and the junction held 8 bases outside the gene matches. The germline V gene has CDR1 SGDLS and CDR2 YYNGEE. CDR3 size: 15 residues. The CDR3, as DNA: TGTGCCAGCAGCCGAAGACAGGGGCTTAACAATGAGCAGTTCTTC. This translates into CASSRRQGLNNEQFF.

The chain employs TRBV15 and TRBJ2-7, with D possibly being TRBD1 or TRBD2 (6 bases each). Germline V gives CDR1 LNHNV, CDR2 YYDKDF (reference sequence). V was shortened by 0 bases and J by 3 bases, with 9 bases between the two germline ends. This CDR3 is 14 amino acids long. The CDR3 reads CATSRDRGGYEQYF. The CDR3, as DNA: TGTGCCACCAGCAGAGACAGGGGAGGCTACGAGCAGTACTTC.

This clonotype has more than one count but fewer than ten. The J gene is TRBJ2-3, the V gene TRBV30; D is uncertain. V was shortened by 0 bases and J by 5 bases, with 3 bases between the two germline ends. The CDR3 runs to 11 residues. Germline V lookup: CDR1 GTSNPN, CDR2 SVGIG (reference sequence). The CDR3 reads CAWSVLDTQYF. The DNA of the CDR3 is TGTGCCTGGAGTGTCTTAGATACGCAGTATTTT.

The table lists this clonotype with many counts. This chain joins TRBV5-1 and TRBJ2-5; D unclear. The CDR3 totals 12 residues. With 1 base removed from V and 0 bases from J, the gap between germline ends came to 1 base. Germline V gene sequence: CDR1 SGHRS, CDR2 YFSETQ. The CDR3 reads CASSLYQETQYF. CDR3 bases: TGCGCCAGCAGCTTGTACCAAGAGACCCAGTACTTC.

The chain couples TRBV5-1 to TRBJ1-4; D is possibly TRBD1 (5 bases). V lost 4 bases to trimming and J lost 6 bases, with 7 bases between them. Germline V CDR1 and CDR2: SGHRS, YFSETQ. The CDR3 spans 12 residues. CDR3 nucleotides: TGCGCCAGCAGCAGCAGGGATGAAAAACTGTTTTTT. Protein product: CASSSRDEKLFF.

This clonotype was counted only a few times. The CDR3 DNA is TGTGCCATCAGTGAGTCCCCTACAGGGAAAGAGACCCAGTACTTC. Its translation is CAISESPTGKETQYF. The gene calls are TRBV10-3 and TRBJ2-5; perhaps TRBD1 as D (6 bases). CDR1 and CDR2 (germline): ENHRY, SYGVKD. CDR3 size: 15 residues. Trimming removed 0 bases from V and 3 bases from J, with 11 bases in between.

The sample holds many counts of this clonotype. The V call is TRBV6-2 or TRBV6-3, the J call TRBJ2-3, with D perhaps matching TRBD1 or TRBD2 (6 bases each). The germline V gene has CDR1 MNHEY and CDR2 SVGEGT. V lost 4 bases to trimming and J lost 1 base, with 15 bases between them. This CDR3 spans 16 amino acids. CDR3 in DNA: TGTGCCAGCAGTTCTTGGGGGGCCTTGGGCACAGATACGCAGTATTTT. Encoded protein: CASSSWGALGTDTQYF.

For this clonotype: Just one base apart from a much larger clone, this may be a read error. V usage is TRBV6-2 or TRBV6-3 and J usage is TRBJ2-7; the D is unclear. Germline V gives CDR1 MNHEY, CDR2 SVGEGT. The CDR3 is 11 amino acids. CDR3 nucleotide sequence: TGTACCAGCAGTTACATAGACGAGCAGTACTTC. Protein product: CTSSYIDEQYF.